The 5 T cell receptor beta chains reported below all come from one sample, sequenced in a study of T cells in Graves' hyperthyroidism and ophthalmopathy. Regions amplified from RNA transcripts were the TCR beta CDR3 regions. A first-round RT-PCR of the TCR CDR3 used the HTBI primer set. TCRdb fed the multiplex PCR reads into MiXCR, producing one record per CDR3 protein. The data hold fewer than 350,000 distinct CDR3 sequences, with over 15% observed a single time. Sequences were obtained from blood. These receptors originate from a woman aged 40 to 55 with Graves' ophthalmopathy.

V is TRBV6-1 and J is TRBJ2-5; 11 bases align to TRBD2. V was clipped by 7 bases and J by 8 bases; unmatched bases: 6. Germline-derived CDR1 and CDR2 are MNHNS and SASEGT. This CDR3 spans 13 amino acids. For the CDR3, the DNA is TGTGCCAGCAAACTAGCGGGGGTTACCACCCAGTACTTC. It codes for CASKLAGVTTQYF.

This clonotype was seen many times. The chain combines TRBV7-9 with TRBJ1-5; D gene unclear. Trimming removed 1 base from V and 7 bases from J, with 8 bases in between. Germline V gives CDR1 SEHNR, CDR2 FQNEAQ (reference sequence). The CDR3 is 13 residues long. In nucleotides, the CDR3 is TGTGCCAGCAGCTTAGGATGGGAACAGCCCCAGCATTTT. Protein product: CASSLGWEQPQHF.

The table lists this clonotype with many counts. The V and J genes are TRBV20-1 and TRBJ1-5; unclear D gene. The CDR3 is 14 residues long. Trimming cost V 2 bases and J 1 base, with 9 bases left between them. Germline values: CDR1 DFQATT, CDR2 SNEGSKA (reference sequence). In nucleotides, the CDR3 is TGCAGTGCTAGAAAATCAGGCAGCAATCAGCCCCAGCATTTT. It encodes CSARKSGSNQPQHF.

This clonotype was detected ten times or more. V and J are TRBV18 and TRBJ2-5, with D perhaps TRBD2 (5 bases). The CDR3 extends over 13 amino acids. Trimming left V 3 bases short and J 4 bases short, with 9 bases between. CDR1 is KGHSH, CDR2 LQKENI, per germline. This CDR3 is CASSPSEGETQYF. The CDR3 coding sequence is TGTGCCAGCTCACCCTCAGAGGGAGAGACCCAGTACTTC.

This clonotype has a count of ten or more. The V gene is TRBV15, the J gene TRBJ1-5, with D unclear. V was trimmed by 0 bases and J by 2 bases, leaving 5 bases between them. CDR1 and CDR2 from the germline V gene are LNHNV and YYDKDF (reference sequence). This CDR3 contains 14 residues. Written as DNA, the CDR3 is TGTGCCACCAGCAGAGATAGGGGCAATCAGCCCCAGCATTTT. As protein: CATSRDRGNQPQHF. Full variable domain (missing parts from reference TRBV15 and TRBJ1-5): DAMVIQNPRYQVTQFGKPVTLSCSQTLNHNVMYWYQQKSSQAPKLLFHYYDKDFNNEADTPDNFQSRRPNTSFCFLDIRSPGLGDTAMYLCATSRDRGNQPQHFGDGTRLSIL.